These 5 T cell receptor beta chains were sequenced from one sample in a study of cytomegalovirus exposure and HLA in healthy donors. 60 Vbeta and 13 Jbeta primers were used in PCR. Sequencing was performed with immunoSEQ multiplex PCR; in TCRdb, only in-frame clones are kept and a portion is missing. Of about 200,000 clones listed, around 84% are singletons. Sequencing was done on a sample of PBMCs. These receptor sequences come from a woman under 30 in good health and CMV-seronegative.

The rearrangement joins TRBV6-1 to TRBJ1-2; D is unresolved. The V end lost 4 bases, the J end lost 4 bases, and 13 bases lay between the germline ends. Germline assignment: CDR1 MNHNS and CDR2 SASEGT. The CDR3 has 14 residues. CDR3 nucleotide sequence: TGTGCCAGCAGTGCTGAGGGAAGGGCCTATGGCTACACCTTC. Translating gives CASSAEGRAYGYTF.

The chain combines TRBV28 with TRBJ1-2, with 11 positions matching TRBD1. The CDR3 runs 17 residues. Germline V gene data show CDR1 as MDHEN and CDR2 as SYDVKM. J gave up 4 bases and V 6 bases, and 13 bases lay outside the gene matches. The CDR3 sequence: CASRTTRTGGAFYGYTF. CDR3 DNA sequence: TGTGCCAGCAGAACGACGCGGACAGGGGGCGCATTCTATGGCTACACCTTC.

The chain recombines TRBV10-3 with TRBJ2-7, with D possibly being TRBD1 (5 bases). V was cut by 7 bases and J by 5 bases, with 18 bases left in between. Germline assignment: CDR1 ENHRY and CDR2 SYGVKD. The CDR3 has 14 residues. The CDR3 nucleotides read TGTGCCATCACGGATGAGGACACTCTCCACGAGCAGTACTTC. Translating it yields CAITDEDTLHEQYF.

CDR3 bases: TGTGCCAGCAGTTTAACCGGGACTTTTAATGAGCAGTTCTTC. This codes for CASSLTGTFNEQFF. The chain recombines TRBV27 with TRBJ2-1; possible D gene TRBD2, 6 bases. The CDR3 covers 14 residues. In germline, CDR1 is MNHEY, CDR2 SMNVEV (reference sequence). V was pared by 2 bases and J by 7 bases, with 12 bases between.

The chain uses TRBV18 and TRBJ1-1; a possible D gene is TRBD1 (5 bases). Germline CDR1 KGHSH, CDR2 LQKENI. CDR3 length: 17 residues. V gave up 6 bases and J gave up 0 bases, with 20 bases separating them. The CDR3 coding sequence is TGTGCCAGCTCCTATAGGGGCGGAACCGTGATGAACACTGAAGCTTTCTTT. Translating it yields CASSYRGGTVMNTEAFF.